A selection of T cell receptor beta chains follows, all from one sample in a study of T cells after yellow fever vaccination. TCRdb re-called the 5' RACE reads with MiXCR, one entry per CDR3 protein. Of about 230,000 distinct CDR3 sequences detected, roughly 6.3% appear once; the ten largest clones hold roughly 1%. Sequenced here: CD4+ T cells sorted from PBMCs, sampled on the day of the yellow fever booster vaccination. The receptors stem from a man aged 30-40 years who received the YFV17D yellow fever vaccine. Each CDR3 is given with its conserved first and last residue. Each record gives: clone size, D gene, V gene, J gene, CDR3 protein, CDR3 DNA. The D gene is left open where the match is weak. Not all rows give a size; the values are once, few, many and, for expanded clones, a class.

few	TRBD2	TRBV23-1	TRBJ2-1	CARPGQIAGVRYNEQFF	TGCGCCAGACCGGGACAAATAGCGGGAGTCCGCTACAATGAGCAGTTCTTC
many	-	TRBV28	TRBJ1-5	CASSPVIGPQHF	TGTGCCAGCAGCCCCGTAATAGGGCCCCAGCATTTT
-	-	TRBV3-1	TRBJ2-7	CASRASSDRSYEQYF	TGTGCCAGCAGAGCATCTAGCGACCGATCCTACGAGCAGTACTTC
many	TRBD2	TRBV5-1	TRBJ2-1	CASSSGTSGVNEQFF	TGCGCCAGCAGCTCCGGGACTAGCGGGGTCAATGAGCAGTTCTTC
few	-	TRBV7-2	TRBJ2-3	CASSARDSDTQYF	TGTGCCAGCAGCGCCCGGGACTCAGATACGCAGTATTTT
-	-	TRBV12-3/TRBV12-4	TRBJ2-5	CASSLDTGSVETQYF	TGTGCCAGCAGTTTAGACACGGGGTCAGTAGAGACCCAGTACTTC
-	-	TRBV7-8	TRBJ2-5	CASSLGLAESQETQYF	TGTGCCAGCAGCTTAGGTCTCGCGGAGAGCCAAGAGACCCAGTACTTC
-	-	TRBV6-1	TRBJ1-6	CASSSGLGGALHF	TGTGCCAGCAGCTCGGGACTCGGTGGGGCCCTCCACTTT
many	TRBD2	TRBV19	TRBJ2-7	CASTDGGASYEQYF	TGTGCCAGTACCGACGGGGGGGCATCCTACGAGCAGTACTTC
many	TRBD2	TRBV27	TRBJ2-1	CASGLAGEPRHEQFF	TGTGCCAGCGGGTTAGCGGGAGAGCCGAGACATGAGCAGTTCTTC
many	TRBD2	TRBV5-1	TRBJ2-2	CASSLHYTPGTSSTGELFF	TGCGCCAGCAGCTTGCACTATACCCCCGGGACTAGCAGCACCGGGGAGCTGTTTTTT